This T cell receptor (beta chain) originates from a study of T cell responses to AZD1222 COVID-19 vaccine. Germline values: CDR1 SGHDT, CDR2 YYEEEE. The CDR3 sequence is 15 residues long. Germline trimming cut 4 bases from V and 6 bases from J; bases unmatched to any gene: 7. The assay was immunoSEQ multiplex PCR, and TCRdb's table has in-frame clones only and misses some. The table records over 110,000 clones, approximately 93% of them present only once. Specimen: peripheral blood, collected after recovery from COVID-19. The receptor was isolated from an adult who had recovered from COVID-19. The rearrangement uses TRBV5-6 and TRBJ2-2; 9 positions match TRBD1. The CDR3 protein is CASSPDRGYAGELFF. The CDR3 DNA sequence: TGTGCCAGCAGCCCGGACAGGGGATACGCCGGGGAGCTGTTTTTT.